The present T cell receptor (beta chain) was sequenced within a study of T-cell reconstitution after alpha-beta-depleted transplantation in children. The CDR3 sequence is 15 residues long. The V gene's germline CDR1 is DFQATT and CDR2 SNEGSKA (reference sequence). Trimming took 2 bases from V and 1 from J; bases not matched to a gene: 6. Preparing the TCRbeta library involved the use of unique molecular identifiers. Via MiXCR, TCRdb re-called the PCR reads, giving one row per CDR3 protein. The sample lists more than 200,000 distinct CDR3 sequences, around 8.9% seen once, with around 5% in the top ten. This clonotype appeared many times.

This clonotype originated in a human donor who donated a stem cell graft to a child with SCID. This chain uses TRBV20-1 with TRBJ2-3, with 7 bases aligning to TRBD2. The sequencing used PBMCs from the stem cell graft donor, collected from the stem cell graft. CDR3 sequence reads: CSARRRGRRTDTQYF. DNA for the CDR3: TGCAGTGCTAGAAGGCGGGGGAGACGCACAGATACGCAGTATTTT.